This TCR beta chain was sequenced in a study of siplizumab effects on memory and regulatory T cells. The germline V and J ends were trimmed by 0 bases and 4 bases, with 13 bases remaining between them. The CDR3 is 15 amino acids. Germline CDR1 reads SGDLS; CDR2 reads YYNGEE. Sequenced by immunoSEQ multiplex PCR; TCRdb stores in-frame clones only, minus some. The repertoire holds 70,000 to 90,000 clones, with about 90% as singletons. Sample: CD4+ T cells sorted from blood. The gene calls are TRBV9 and TRBJ1-1; D is perhaps TRBD1 (5 bases). This TCR was recovered from a human donor in good health. CDR3 DNA: TGTGCCAGCAGCGTAGCTACGGGGGTTGTCACTGAAGCTTTCTTT. Residues: CASSVATGVVTEAFF. Full variable domain (outside the CDR3, taken from reference TRBV9 and TRBJ1-1): DSGVTQTPKHLITATGQRVTLRCSPRSGDLSVYWYQQSLDQGLQFLIQYYNGEERAKGNILERFSAQQFPDLHSELNLSSLELGDSALYFCASSVATGVVTEAFFGQGTRLTVV.